A selection of T cell receptor beta chains follows, all from one sample in a study of technical replicates of blood from four donors. Repertoires were generated with immunoSEQ multiplex PCR, while TCRdb's copy carries only in-frame clones and drops some. The profile covers tens of thousands of clones, with 75% to 95% appearing a single time and around 0.37% taken by the ten largest. The source material was T cells isolated from PBMCs. The receptors originated from a human donor in good health. Some clones in this sample may be carry-over from other donors' samples. Each CDR3 is given with its conserved first and last residue. D genes are given only for firm matches. Size is omitted from some rows. Given values are once, few, many or a class for expanded clones.

clone size	D gene	J gene	V gene	CDR3 protein	CDR3 DNA
-	TRBD2	TRBJ2-7	TRBV23-1	CASSQGGREIYEQYF	TGCGCCAGCAGTCAAGGCGGGAGAGAGATCTACGAGCAGTACTTC
-	TRBD1	TRBJ1-4	TRBV19	CASNRQGNSEKLFF	TGTGCCAGTAACCGACAGGGTAATTCGGAAAAACTGTTTTTT
-	TRBD1	TRBJ1-1	TRBV7-8	CASSLQGAQDTEAFF	TGTGCCAGCAGCCTACAGGGGGCGCAGGACACTGAAGCTTTCTTT
-	-	TRBJ1-3	TRBV14	CASSPGGVESYTIYF	TGTGCCAGCAGCCCTGGGGGCGTTGAGTCGTACACCATATATTTT
-	-	TRBJ2-7	TRBV7-2	CASSFAYEQYF	TGTGCCAGCAGCTTCGCCTACGAGCAGTACTTC
few	-	TRBJ1-1	TRBV6-5	CASRGGVMNTEAFF	TGTGCCAGCAGGGGGGGGGTCATGAACACTGAAGCTTTCTTT
once	TRBD2	TRBJ2-3	TRBV7-2	CASSATFGGGKYF	TGTGCCAGCAGCGCCACCTTTGGGGGGGGAAAGTATTTT
-	-	TRBJ2-7	TRBV10-3	CAISGADRPSYEQYF	TGTGCCATCAGTGGGGCTGACAGGCCTTCCTACGAGCAGTACTTC
-	TRBD1	TRBJ2-2	TRBV19	CASSMGTAELFF	TGTGCCAGTAGTATGGGGACAGCCGAGCTGTTTTTT
-	-	TRBJ2-3	TRBV4-3	CASSTLQGISSTDTQYF	TGCGCCAGCAGCACGCTACAGGGTATCTCTAGCACAGATACGCAGTATTTT
-	-	TRBJ2-7	TRBV11-2	CASSPETYEQYF	TGTGCCAGCAGCCCCGAGACCTACGAGCAGTACTTC
-	-	TRBJ2-2	TRBV2	CASSDGVTGTGELFF	TGTGCCAGCAGTGACGGGGTGACGGGCACCGGGGAGCTGTTTTTT
-	-	TRBJ2-3	TRBV9	CASSVETGANTDTQYF	TGTGCCAGCAGCGTAGAAACGGGAGCTAACACAGATACGCAGTATTTT
few	-	TRBJ2-7	TRBV7-9	CASSHRELWNEQYF	TGTGCCAGCAGCCACCGGGAGCTATGGAACGAGCAGTACTTC
-	-	TRBJ1-5	TRBV28	CASFEPVSNQPQHF	TGTGCCAGCTTTGAACCAGTTAGCAATCAGCCCCAGCATTTT
-	TRBD2	TRBJ2-3	TRBV18	CASSPPGSGGAALYF	TGTGCCAGCTCACCACCGGGGAGCGGGGGGGCCGCGCTGTATTTT
once	TRBD2	TRBJ2-1	TRBV27	CASNYGTSIDEQFF	TGTGCCAGCAATTACGGGACTAGCATTGACGAGCAGTTCTTC
-	TRBD1	TRBJ2-7	TRBV30	CAWSAGQGAREQYF	TGTGCCTGGAGTGCGGGACAGGGGGCGCGGGAGCAGTACTTC
few	TRBD1	TRBJ2-3	TRBV5-1	CASSSTGGSADTQYF	TGCGCCAGCAGCTCAACAGGGGGGAGCGCAGATACGCAGTATTTT
-	-	TRBJ1-4	TRBV7-9	CASSSPSRGADEKLFF	TGTGCCAGCAGCTCTCCCTCCAGGGGCGCCGATGAAAAACTGTTTTTT
-	-	TRBJ1-4	TRBV11-2	CASSWQGEGYEKLFF	TGTGCCAGCAGCTGGCAAGGGGAAGGTTATGAAAAACTGTTTTTT
-	TRBD2	TRBJ2-3	TRBV6-1	CASGREFTDTQYF	TGTGCCTCGGGGCGGGAGTTCACAGATACGCAGTATTTT
-	TRBD2	TRBJ2-7	TRBV5-5	CASSLLWTSAPYEQYF	TGTGCCAGCAGCTTGTTATGGACTAGCGCCCCCTACGAGCAGTACTTC
-	-	TRBJ2-7	TRBV18	CASSARDKDSYEQYF	TGTGCCAGCTCAGCCCGGGACAAAGATTCCTACGAGCAGTACTTC
-	-	TRBJ2-1	TRBV7-8	CASSLVGTLYYNEQFF	TGTGCCAGCAGCTTAGTAGGGACACTATACTACAATGAGCAGTTCTTC
-	-	TRBJ2-1	TRBV7-9	CASSLAPRGNEQFF	TGTGCCAGCAGCTTAGCCCCAAGGGGCAATGAGCAGTTCTTC
once	TRBD2	TRBJ2-2	TRBV5-1	CASSFSGRKEKTGELFF	TGCGCCAGCAGCTTTAGCGGGAGAAAAGAGAAAACCGGGGAGCTGTTTTTT
once	TRBD1	TRBJ2-5	TRBV13	CASSSPGQGFGTQYF	TGTGCCAGCAGCTCACCGGGACAGGGCTTTGGGACCCAGTACTTC
-	TRBD2	TRBJ2-5	TRBV7-7	CASSPSSGRPETQYF	TGTGCTAGCAGCCCCAGTAGCGGGAGGCCAGAGACCCAGTACTTC